One and the same sample provided the 30 T cell receptor beta chains below, sequenced in a study of blood T cells in healthy people across ages (dated by TCRdb to 2014 to 2015). Libraries came from 5' RACE. The instrument was an Illumina HiSeq 2500. A second PCR of 7 to 11 cycles was run with a J-beta primer mix and a sample-barcoded 5' primer. The public reads were reanalyzed by TCRdb: fastp trimming at Q25, MiXCR alignment, in-frame beta chains only. CDR3 protein duplicates are merged, each entry listing the most common genes and DNA. For this sample the table gives under 700,000 distinct CDR3 sequences, of which around 24% were detected only once. Clones ranked in the top ten supply 8.5% to 9.5% of the sample. The same specimen was also included in a second study, on T cells of mothers and their children.

Source material: blood. Source of these receptors: a boy younger than 18 in good health.

This clonotype was counted between two and nine times. The genes are TRBV7-9 and TRBJ2-3; TRBD1 is a possible D gene (5 bases). With 7 bases removed from V and 1 base from J, the gap between germline ends came to 12 bases. This CDR3 is built from 14 residues. Germline loops: CDR1 SEHNR, CDR2 FQNEAQ (reference sequence). The CDR3 nucleotides are TGTGCCAGCAAAGGGGTACAGGGCACAGATACGCAGTATTTT. This codes for CASKGVQGTDTQYF. The full variable domain, its missing parts supplied by reference TRBV7-9 and TRBJ2-3, is DTGVSQNPRHKITKRGQNVTFRCDPISEHNRLYWYRQTLGQGPEFLTYFQNEAQLEKSRLLSDRFSAERPKGSFSTLEIQRTEQGDSAMYLCASKGVQGTDTQYFGPGTRLTVL.

The rearrangement links TRBV28 to TRBJ2-1, with 11 bases that match TRBD2. The ends lost 6 bases at V and 5 bases at J; junction bases unmatched: 3. The length of the CDR3 is 14 residues. CDR1 MDHEN and CDR2 SYDVKM come from the germline V gene. The CDR3 nucleotides are TGTGCCAGCAGGGTGACTAGCGGGAACAATGAGCAGTTCTTC. Translated, it gives CASRVTSGNNEQFF.

The chain links TRBV29-1 to TRBJ1-2; D unresolved. The length of the CDR3 is 15 residues. Germline assignment: CDR1 SQVTM and CDR2 ANQGSEA. The ends were cut back, 3 bases at V and 4 bases at J, with 18 bases in the middle. This CDR3 is CSVDEAGKTGYGYTF. As DNA, the CDR3 is TGCAGCGTTGATGAGGCGGGTAAAACCGGCTATGGCTACACCTTC.

V is TRBV7-9 and J is TRBJ2-5; 10 bases map to TRBD2. The last part of the DNA fits TRBJ2-7 better; the J call may be wrong. The germline V gene has CDR1 SEHNR and CDR2 FQNEAQ (reference sequence). The CDR3 runs to 18 residues. This CDR3 is CASSPRDIGTSVSYEQYF. CDR3 sequence (DNA): TGTGCCAGCAGCCCGAGGGATATCGGGACTAGCGTCTCCTACGAGCAGTACTTC.

DNA for the CDR3: TGCAGTGCTAGCCCCCTACCCTTAGCAACTAATGAAAAACTGTTTTTT. As protein: CSASPLPLATNEKLFF. V usage is TRBV20-1 and J usage is TRBJ1-4; D is unresolved. V was trimmed by 3 bases and J by 0 bases, leaving 14 bases between them. This CDR3 spans 16 amino acids. The germline V gene encodes CDR1 DFQATT and CDR2 SNEGSKA (reference sequence).

CDR3 DNA: TGCGCCAGCAGCCAACGTGGAAGGGCTGCCGGCTACACCTTC. Translating gives CASSQRGRAAGYTF. The chain couples TRBV4-3 to TRBJ1-2; D gene unclear. CDR3 size: 14 residues. The germline CDR1 and CDR2 sequences are LGHNA and YSLEER. V was shortened by 2 bases and J by 8 bases, with 15 bases between the two germline ends.

The CDR3 sequence: CASSVDRVTEAFF. CDR3 DNA sequence: TGTGCCAGCAGCGTGGACAGGGTCACTGAAGCTTTCTTT. The gene calls are TRBV6-5 and TRBJ1-1; 8 bases map to TRBD1. Germline V gene data show CDR1 as MNHEY and CDR2 as SVGAGI. The CDR3 is 13 residues long. J lost 4 bases, V lost 6 bases, and 4 bases had no gene match.

This clonotype was counted a few times. The rearrangement uses TRBV24-1 and TRBJ2-1, with a possible D match to TRBD2 (6 bases). Germline lookup yields CDR1 KGHDR and CDR2 SFDVKD. The CDR3 is made up of 13 amino acids. Trimming removed 4 bases from V and 10 bases from J, with 13 bases in between. CDR3: CATSDSNGGEQFF. The CDR3 nucleotides read TGTGCCACCAGTGACTCGAACGGGGGAGAGCAGTTCTTC.

This clonotype was observed many times. This chain links TRBV5-1 with TRBJ2-7; 8 bases line up with TRBD2. V lost 0 bases to trimming and J lost 3 bases; unmatched junction nucleotides: 2. CDR3 length equals 14 residues. Germline V gene data show CDR1 as SGHRS and CDR2 as YFSETQ. The CDR3 bases are TGCGCCAGCAGCTTGGGGACTAGCAACTACGAGCAGTACTTC. This translates into CASSLGTSNYEQYF.

This clonotype was recorded a few times. This rearrangement joins TRBV24-1 to TRBJ2-1; possibly TRBD2 for D (5 bases). The germline gives CDR1 KGHDR, CDR2 SFDVKD. The CDR3 covers 16 residues. With 4 bases removed from V and 2 bases from J, the gap between germline ends came to 14 bases. The CDR3 reads CATSEALGNTYNEQFF. DNA for the CDR3: TGTGCCACCAGTGAGGCCCTCGGGAATACCTACAATGAGCAGTTCTTC.

The chain combines TRBV4-3 with TRBJ2-5; 9 positions match TRBD2. The length of the CDR3 is 14 residues. In germline, CDR1 is LGHNA, CDR2 YSLEER. The trim removed 8 bases at V and 8 bases at J, leaving 12 bases unmatched. The CDR3 protein is CASSAGLAGLTQYF. The CDR3 DNA reads as TGCGCCAGCTCTGCGGGGCTAGCGGGACTCACCCAGTACTTC.

This clonotype was recorded a few times. The rearrangement links TRBV4-3 to TRBJ2-1, with 8 bases identical to TRBD1. The CDR3 loop spans 16 amino acids. Germline values: CDR1 LGHNA, CDR2 YSLEER. Losses at the gene ends were 2 bases for V and 5 bases for J; bases not matched to a gene: 8. In DNA, the CDR3 is TGCGCCAGCAGCCAATCCTTCCGGACAGGGAACAATGAGCAGTTCTTC. Translation: CASSQSFRTGNNEQFF.

This clonotype has at least ten counts. V usage is TRBV4-3 and J usage is TRBJ2-5; D is uncertain. The CDR3 contains 13 residues. Germline V gene data show CDR1 as LGHNA and CDR2 as YSLEER. V was trimmed by 0 bases and J by 9 bases, leaving 11 bases between them. CDR3 amino acids: CASSQETDLAQYF. The DNA for the CDR3 is TGCGCCAGCAGCCAAGAAACGGATCTGGCCCAGTACTTC.

This clonotype was recorded a few times. The chain employs TRBV15 and TRBJ2-5; D is undetermined. This CDR3 is 13 amino acids long. V lost 9 bases, J lost 1 base, and 12 bases lay in between. Germline assignment: CDR1 LNHNV and CDR2 YYDKDF (reference sequence). The CDR3 loop is CATAKTVQETQYF. The CDR3 DNA reads TGTGCCACGGCGAAGACGGTCCAAGAGACCCAGTACTTC.

Only a few counts were recorded for this clonotype. The chain has TRBV28 and TRBJ2-3; 7 bases map to TRBD2. This CDR3 spans 14 amino acids. Per germline, CDR1 MDHEN and CDR2 SYDVKM. V trimming: 4 bases; J trimming: 8 bases; junction bases outside the gene matches: 9. For the CDR3, the DNA is TGTGCCAGCAGTTCTCCCCCGCGGGGGTCTACGCAGTATTTT. It codes for CASSSPPRGSTQYF.

The chain joins TRBV20-1 to TRBJ2-6, with D perhaps matching TRBD1 or TRBD2 (5 bases each). V was trimmed by 3 bases and J by 8 bases, leaving 14 bases between them. The germline V gene encodes CDR1 DFQATT and CDR2 SNEGSKA (reference sequence). This CDR3 is 14 amino acids long. The CDR3 sequence is CSASGTLLTNVLTF. CDR3 sequence (DNA): TGCAGTGCTAGTGGGACGCTACTAACCAACGTCCTGACTTTC.

The gene calls are TRBV14 and TRBJ2-7; the D gene is possibly TRBD2 (6 bases). The V and J ends lost 1 base and 0 bases respectively, with 10 bases between them. CDR1 is SGHDN and CDR2 is FVKESK in the germline V gene. The CDR3 totals 15 residues. The CDR3 DNA reads TGTGCCAGCAGCCAAGGATCGGGAGCCTCCTACGAGCAGTACGTC. It codes for CASSQGSGASYEQYV.

This clonotype was observed a few times. The chain carries TRBV29-1 and TRBJ2-4, with D perhaps matching TRBD1 (6 bases). Trimming removed 3 bases from V and 8 bases from J, with 11 bases in between. Germline V CDR1 and CDR2: SQVTM, ANQGSEA. The CDR3 consists of 12 residues. The DNA for the CDR3 is TGCAGCGTTGAGGGGGCCGGGTACATTCAGTACTTC. The encoded protein is CSVEGAGYIQYF.

This CDR3 reads CAISEGGGEQFF. Here the CDR3 DNA reads TGTGCCATCAGTGAGGGAGGGGGTGAGCAGTTCTTC. The chain couples TRBV10-3 to TRBJ2-1; D might be TRBD1 or TRBD2, each matching 6 bases. This CDR3 region has 12 residues. Germline lookup yields CDR1 ENHRY and CDR2 SYGVKD. V was clipped by 2 bases and J by 9 bases, with 8 bases between them.

This clonotype was counted only a few times. In DNA form, the CDR3 reads TGTGCCAGCGGCCCAGGGGGTCCCTACGAGCAGTACTTC. Translating gives CASGPGGPYEQYF. The genes are TRBV12-3 or TRBV12-4 and TRBJ2-7; TRBD1 matches 7 bases. This CDR3 comprises 13 residues. Germline trimming cut 8 bases from V and 2 bases from J; bases unmatched to any gene: 6.

The rearrangement links TRBV18 to TRBJ2-1, with D perhaps TRBD2 (7 bases). Germline values: CDR1 KGHSH, CDR2 LQKENI. There are 16 residues in the CDR3. V was pared by 5 bases and J by 5 bases, with 19 bases between. This CDR3 reads CASSTDRGRAHNEQFF. In DNA form, the CDR3 reads TGTGCCAGCTCAACGGATAGGGGGAGGGCCCACAATGAGCAGTTCTTC.

In this sample, this clonotype turned up a few times. The chain employs TRBV27 and TRBJ2-1, with TRBD2 matching over 12 bases. The CDR3 totals 17 residues. Germline trimming cut 2 bases from V and 8 bases from J; bases unmatched to any gene: 10. Germline lookup yields CDR1 MNHEY and CDR2 SMNVEV (reference sequence). CDR3 nucleotides: TGTGCCAGCAGTTTAAAGCTAGCGGGAGGGCAAGGAGATGAGCAGTTCTTC. Amino acids: CASSLKLAGGQGDEQFF.

This clonotype was seen a handful of times. A read error is possible here, since a much larger clone lies one base away. V usage is TRBV7-3 and J usage is TRBJ1-1; D remains unclear. Germline CDR1 SGHTA, CDR2 FQGTGA. CDR3 size: 13 residues. V lost 3 bases, J lost 1 base, and 6 bases lay in between. The CDR3 DNA follows: TGTGCCAGCAGCTTTGAGGGGAACACTGAAGCTTTCTTT. Amino acid sequence: CASSFEGNTEAFF.

This clonotype occurred a few times. The chain combines TRBV4-3 with TRBJ2-5; 8 bases line up with TRBD2. Near its end, the DNA agrees better with TRBJ2-7, so the J call may be wrong. CDR1 LGHNA and CDR2 YSLEER come from the germline V gene. This CDR3 comprises 15 residues. The CDR3 coding sequence is TGCGCCAGCAGCCAAGAATGGAGCGGGGGTTACGAGCAGTACTTC. Residues: CASSQEWSGGYEQYF.

This rearrangement joins TRBV11-2 to TRBJ2-3, with D possibly matching TRBD2 (6 bases). Germline lookup yields CDR1 SGHAT and CDR2 FQNNGV. This CDR3 contains 13 residues. V lost 4 bases, J lost 6 bases, and 11 bases lay in between. The CDR3 region has the DNA TGTGCCAGCAGCTCGGGGGTAGGGGATACGCAGTATTTT. Its translation: CASSSGVGDTQYF. Based on the CDR3 plus reference TRBV11-2 and TRBJ2-3, the full variable domain is EAGVAQSPRYKIIEKRQSVAFWCNPISGHATLYWYQQILGQGPKLLIQFQNNGVVDDSQLPKDRFSAERLKGVDSTLKIQPAKLEDSAVYLCASSSGVGDTQYFGPGTRLTVL.

The chain couples TRBV27 to TRBJ2-1, with D unresolved. Trimming pared 6 bases from V and 2 bases from J, leaving 5 bases between. This CDR3 is built from 12 residues. Germline values: CDR1 MNHEY, CDR2 SMNVEV (reference sequence). For the CDR3, the DNA is TGTGCCAGCAGGCGTACCTACAATGAGCAGTTCTTC. This codes for CASRRTYNEQFF.

V usage is TRBV20-1 and J usage is TRBJ2-1, with TRBD2 matching 11 bases. The CDR3 has 15 amino acids. V lost 6 bases to trimming and J lost 7 bases; unmatched junction nucleotides: 11. The germline V gene has CDR1 DFQATT and CDR2 SNEGSKA (reference sequence). As DNA, the CDR3 is TGCAGTGCCGCCACGCTAGCGGGAGGTAGGAATGAGCAGTTCTTC. It specifies CSAATLAGGRNEQFF.

The CDR3 DNA is TGTGCCAGCGGAGGAGTCTATAATTCACCCCTCCACTTT. Translating it yields CASGGVYNSPLHF. The chain is built from TRBV7-2 and TRBJ1-6, with D unresolved. V was trimmed by 8 bases and J by 3 bases, leaving 8 bases between them. Germline CDR1 reads SGHTA; CDR2 reads FQGNSA. The CDR3 consists of 13 residues.

This clonotype was seen more than once but under ten times. The chain recombines TRBV29-1 with TRBJ2-2; either TRBD1 or TRBD2 may fit D (5 bases each). Trimming cost V 1 base and J 3 bases, with 18 bases left between them. The germline V gene encodes CDR1 SQVTM and CDR2 ANQGSEA. The CDR3 extends over 17 amino acids. In nucleotides, the CDR3 is TGCAGCGTTGAAGGAATTAGGGGAGCCGGCGACACCGGGGAGCTGTTTTTT. Amino acid sequence: CSVEGIRGAGDTGELFF.

This clonotype was seen a few times. The CDR3 loop reads CASSFDPGANTEAFF. In DNA form, the CDR3 reads TGTGCCAGCAGTTTTGATCCGGGTGCGAACACTGAAGCTTTCTTT. The chain links TRBV28 to TRBJ1-1, with D unresolved. The CDR3 consists of 15 residues. The V end lost 3 bases, the J end lost 1 base, and 12 bases lay between the germline ends. Germline lookup yields CDR1 MDHEN and CDR2 SYDVKM.